This T cell receptor beta chain was found in a study of control samples from healthy donors and cancer patients. TCRdb keeps only in-frame clones here, not all; method: immunoSEQ multiplex PCR. The sample lists about 130,000 clones; 87% were seen once. The junction had 6 bases not matched to a gene; V was cut back by 1 base and J by 0 bases. The CDR3 sequence is 18 residues long. Germline V lookup: CDR1 SGHTA, CDR2 FQGNSA. The TCR was taken from a man aged 18 to 29 in good health. The rearrangement links TRBV7-2 to TRBJ2-7, with 13 nucleotides matching TRBD2. Sample: blood. CDR3 bases: TGTGCCAGCAGCTTAGGACGGACTAGCGGGAGAACCTCCTACGAGCAGTACTTC. Encoded protein: CASSLGRTSGRTSYEQYF.